The T cell receptor (beta chain) described here comes from a study of shared clonotypes between healthy human individuals. This clone was seen a handful of times. The donors, healthy adults who were HIV-negative, had experienced no recent acute infections or vaccinations. Donors comprised only Caucasian adults living in Nashville, Tennessee. Sequenced by immunoSEQ multiplex PCR; TCRdb stores in-frame clones only, minus some. The sample contains hundreds of thousands of clones, roughly 70% of which appear only once. CDR3 size: 13 residues. Germline assignment: CDR1 KGHSH and CDR2 LQKENI. V lost 6 bases and J lost 2, with 11 bases in between.

The rearrangement joins TRBV18 to TRBJ2-7; the D is unclear. Sequenced material: memory CD4+ T cells sorted from blood. As to subset: CD45RA-negative fraction. The sequence derives from a woman aged 25 to 39 in good health. DNA for the CDR3: TGTGCCAGCTCCCGGATGGGCCCCTACGAGCAGTACTTC. This gives the protein CASSRMGPYEQYF.